These T cell receptor beta chains were read from a single sample in a study of shared clonotypes between healthy human individuals. Only in-frame clones appear in the TCRdb table, and some are missing; sequencing was by immunoSEQ multiplex PCR. The sample has around 100,000 clones; around 64% are singletons. Sequences were obtained from memory CD8+ T cells sorted from blood. Receptor source: a woman aged 25 to 45 in good health. Both conserved end residues are part of each CDR3. D genes are given only for firm matches. Clone size is not always given. Where it is, it says once, few, many or a class for expanded clones.

v_call,clone_size,j_call,d_call,cdr3_aa,cdr3_nt
TRBV27,-,TRBJ2-5,TRBD2,CASSPLAGSHPKTQYF,TGTGCCAGCAGTCCCCTAGCGGGAAGCCACCCGAAGACCCAGTACTTC
TRBV6-1,-,TRBJ2-3,-,CASRRTDTQYF,TGTGCCAGCAGGCGCACAGATACGCAGTATTTT
TRBV27,-,TRBJ2-7,TRBD1,CASSVLRTGGHEQYF,TGTGCCAGCAGTGTCCTAAGGACAGGGGGCCACGAGCAGTACTTC
TRBV5-1,-,TRBJ1-5,TRBD1,CASRDGTGAVSNQPQHF,TGCGCCAGCAGGGATGGGACAGGGGCAGTAAGCAATCAGCCCCAGCATTTT
TRBV7-2,-,TRBJ1-5,-,CASSPGGGNQPQHF,TGTGCCAGCAGCCCGGGCGGGGGCAATCAGCCCCAGCATTTT
TRBV9,-,TRBJ2-1,-,CASSEHGSYNEQFF,TGTGCCAGCAGCGAACACGGCTCCTACAATGAGCAGTTCTTC
TRBV7-9,-,TRBJ2-1,TRBD2,CASSLVSSGRGNEQFF,TGTGCCAGCAGCTTAGTTAGTAGCGGGAGGGGCAATGAGCAGTTCTTC
TRBV28,-,TRBJ2-3,TRBD2,CASSLGGDSTDTQYF,TGTGCCAGCAGTCTGGGGGGGGACAGCACAGATACGCAGTATTTT
TRBV28,-,TRBJ2-5,TRBD2,CASSDSSGRETQYF,TGTGCCAGCAGCGACTCTAGCGGGAGGGAGACCCAGTACTTC
TRBV4-1,-,TRBJ2-5,TRBD2,CASSQSPGLAGREQYF,TGCGCCAGCAGCCAAAGCCCGGGACTAGCGGGGAGGGAGCAGTACTTC
TRBV28,-,TRBJ2-1,TRBD2,CASTKWTSGSNEQFF,TGTGCCAGCACCAAATGGACTAGCGGGAGCAATGAGCAGTTCTTC
TRBV28,-,TRBJ2-3,-,CASRRAGASTDTQYF,TGTGCCAGCAGGCGCGCCGGGGCTAGCACAGATACGCAGTATTTT
TRBV28,once,TRBJ2-7,-,CATTLVTGNSYEQYF,TGTGCCACCACCCTGGTGACGGGGAACTCCTACGAGCAGTACTTC
TRBV19,-,TRBJ1-2,TRBD1,CATTGASYGYTF,TGTGCCACGACAGGGGCCAGCTATGGCTACACCTTC
TRBV7-9,-,TRBJ2-1,-,CASSSGIEQFF,TGTGCCAGCAGCTCCGGCATTGAGCAGTTCTTC
TRBV4-1,-,TRBJ1-2,-,CASSQSLHTNYGYTF,TGCGCCAGCAGCCAATCACTACATACTAACTATGGCTACACCTTC
TRBV11-2,-,TRBJ2-1,TRBD2,CASSLGTSGMNEQFF,TGTGCCAGCAGCTTGGGGACTAGCGGGATGAATGAGCAGTTCTTC
TRBV28,-,TRBJ2-3,TRBD2,CASSLWKRELRSDTQYF,TGTGCCAGCAGTTTATGGAAGCGGGAGTTAAGATCAGATACGCAGTATTTT
TRBV28,-,TRBJ2-3,TRBD2,CASSFLYGLTSGYTATDTQYF,TGTGCCAGCAGTTTCCTCTATGGATTAACTAGCGGGTATACCGCCACAGATACGCAGTATTTT
TRBV18,-,TRBJ2-7,-,CASSPDSYEQYF,TGTGCCAGCTCACCCGACTCCTACGAGCAGTACTTC
TRBV7-2,-,TRBJ2-1,TRBD2,CASSPTSAGDNEQFF,TGTGCCAGCAGCCCAACTAGCGCAGGTGACAATGAGCAGTTCTTC
TRBV4-2,once,TRBJ1-2,-,CASSEIGGGGYTF,TGTGCCAGCAGTGAAATCGGGGGGGGTGGCTACACCTTC
TRBV7-9,-,TRBJ2-1,-,CASSILGNEQFF,TGTGCCAGCAGCATACTAGGCAATGAGCAGTTCTTC
TRBV28,-,TRBJ2-7,-,CASSLSIRVEQYF,TGTGCCAGCAGTTTATCGATTCGGGTCGAGCAGTACTTC
TRBV29-1,-,TRBJ2-1,TRBD1,CSVTQLGQGNAQFF,TGCAGCGTCACCCAATTGGGACAGGGGAACGCGCAGTTCTTC
TRBV28,-,TRBJ2-1,-,CASSLWESGEQFF,TGTGCCAGCAGTTTGTGGGAAAGCGGTGAGCAGTTCTTC
TRBV25-1,-,TRBJ2-1,TRBD2,CASSERGSGRASNEQFF,TGTGCCAGCAGTGAACGAGGTAGTGGGAGGGCCTCTAATGAGCAGTTCTTC
TRBV15,-,TRBJ1-6,-,CATRTYNSPLHF,TGTGCCACCCGAACCTATAATTCACCCCTCCACTTT
TRBV5-4,-,TRBJ2-2,TRBD1,CASSWTGNTGELFF,TGTGCCAGCAGTTGGACAGGGAACACCGGGGAGCTGTTTTTT
TRBV7-6,-,TRBJ1-1,-,CASSLASLGTEAFF,TGTGCCAGCAGCTTAGCAAGCTTAGGCACTGAAGCTTTCTTT
TRBV25-1,once,TRBJ2-5,-,CASSDRASQETQYF,TGTGCCAGCAGTGACAGGGCCAGCCAAGAGACCCAGTACTTC
TRBV20-1,once,TRBJ2-7,-,CSVRHDYEQYF,TGCAGTGTCCGGCACGATTACGAGCAGTACTTC
TRBV25-1,few,TRBJ1-2,-,CASSDRSTYYGYTF,TGTGCCAGCAGTGACCGCAGCACCTACTATGGCTACACCTTC
TRBV25-1,-,TRBJ2-7,-,CASSGQGNEQYF,TGTGCCAGCAGTGGCCAGGGTAACGAGCAGTACTTC
TRBV27,-,TRBJ2-5,-,CASSLFVETQYF,TGTGCCAGCAGTTTATTCGTAGAGACCCAGTACTTC
TRBV18,few,TRBJ2-2,-,CASSPTYRDKNTGELFF,TGTGCCAGCTCACCGACCTACAGAGACAAGAACACCGGGGAGCTGTTTTTT
TRBV6-1,-,TRBJ1-5,-,CASSEAPVYSNQPQHF,TGTGCCAGCAGTGAAGCGCCGGTATATAGCAATCAGCCCCAGCATTTT
TRBV5-4,-,TRBJ1-5,-,CASSSPGQPQHF,TGTGCCAGCAGCTCCCCGGGTCAGCCCCAGCATTTT
TRBV7-3,-,TRBJ2-7,-,CASSARGDSYEQYF,TGTGCCAGCAGCGCCAGGGGGGACTCCTACGAGCAGTACTTC
TRBV28,-,TRBJ2-1,-,CASSFRITGEDEQFF,TGTGCCAGCAGTTTCCGAATCACGGGGGAGGATGAGCAGTTCTTC
TRBV4-2,-,TRBJ2-1,TRBD1,CASSQDPGTGGNEQFF,TGTGCCAGCAGCCAGGATCCCGGGACAGGGGGCAATGAGCAGTTCTTC
TRBV1,few,TRBJ2-3,-,CTSSQGSSRGTQYF,TGCACCAGCAGCCAAGGATCGTCCCGCGGTACGCAGTATTTT
TRBV9,few,TRBJ2-1,TRBD1,CASSRTGGGTYNEQFF,TGTGCCAGCAGCCGAACAGGGGGTGGTACCTACAATGAGCAGTTCTTC
TRBV10-3,few,TRBJ1-5,-,CAISESGNQPQHF,TGTGCCATCAGTGAATCCGGCAATCAGCCCCAGCATTTT
TRBV29-1,few,TRBJ1-2,-,CSVVQGGGYTF,TGCAGCGTTGTACAGGGAGGTGGCTACACCTTC
TRBV11-2,few,TRBJ1-2,-,CASSPSIFSETHGYTF,TGTGCCAGCAGCCCTTCAATTTTCTCCGAGACGCATGGCTACACCTTC
TRBV10-3,-,TRBJ2-3,TRBD2,CAISEFLAGSADTQYF,TGTGCCATCAGTGAGTTCCTAGCGGGATCCGCAGATACGCAGTATTTT
TRBV5-6,-,TRBJ2-7,-,CASSFFGGLGYEQYF,TGTGCCAGCAGCTTTTTCGGGGGGCTGGGATACGAGCAGTACTTC
TRBV27,once,TRBJ2-5,TRBD2,CASSFTSGREQYF,TGTGCCAGCAGTTTCACTAGCGGGAGGGAGCAGTACTTC
TRBV10-3,-,TRBJ1-4,TRBD1,CAISAAKGAANEKLFF,TGTGCCATCAGCGCAGCAAAGGGGGCTGCTAATGAAAAACTGTTTTTT
TRBV28,-,TRBJ2-7,TRBD2,CASSFLAGTYEQYF,TGTGCCAGCAGTTTTTTAGCGGGAACCTACGAGCAGTACTTC
TRBV7-6,-,TRBJ2-7,-,CASSLEAGFSYEQYF,TGTGCCAGCAGCTTAGAGGCGGGTTTCTCCTACGAGCAGTACTTC
TRBV19,-,TRBJ1-2,-,CASIGFGGYTF,TGTGCCAGTATTGGTTTCGGAGGCTACACCTTC
TRBV2,-,TRBJ2-7,TRBD2,CASSGDSGTASYEQYF,TGTGCCAGCAGTGGGGATAGCGGGACCGCCTCCTACGAGCAGTACTTC
TRBV29-1,-,TRBJ1-5,TRBD1,CSVGGRGPNQPQHF,TGCAGCGTTGGTGGCAGGGGGCCCAATCAGCCCCAGCATTTT
TRBV6-4,-,TRBJ1-5,TRBD1,CASSEGQGSPQPQHF,TGTGCCAGCAGTGAGGGACAGGGTTCACCCCAGCCCCAGCATTTT